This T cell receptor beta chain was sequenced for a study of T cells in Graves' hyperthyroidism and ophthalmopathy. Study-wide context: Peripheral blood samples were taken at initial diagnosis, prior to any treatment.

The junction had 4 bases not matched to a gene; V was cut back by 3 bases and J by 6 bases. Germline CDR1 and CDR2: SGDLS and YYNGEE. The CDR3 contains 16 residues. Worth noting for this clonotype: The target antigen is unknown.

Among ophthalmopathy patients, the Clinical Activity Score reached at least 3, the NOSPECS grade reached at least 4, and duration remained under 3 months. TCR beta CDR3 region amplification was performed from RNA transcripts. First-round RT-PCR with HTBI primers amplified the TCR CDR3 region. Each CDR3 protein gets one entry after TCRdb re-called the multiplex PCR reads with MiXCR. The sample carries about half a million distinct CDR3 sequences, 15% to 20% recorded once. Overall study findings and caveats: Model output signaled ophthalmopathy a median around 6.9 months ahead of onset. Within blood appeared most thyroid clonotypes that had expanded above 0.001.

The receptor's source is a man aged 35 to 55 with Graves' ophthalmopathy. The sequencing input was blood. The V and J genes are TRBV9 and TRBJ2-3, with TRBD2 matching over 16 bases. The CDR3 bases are TGTGCCAGCAGCGGAGGGACTAGCGGGGGGGTGGATACGCAGTATTTT. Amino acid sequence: CASSGGTSGGVDTQYF.